This T cell receptor (beta chain) was recovered during a study of blood T cell repertoires in COVID-19. The CDR3 is 20 amino acids. The V end was cut by 3 bases, the J end by 3 bases, with 29 bases between. Per germline, CDR1 LNHDA and CDR2 SQIVND (reference sequence). Here immunoSEQ multiplex PCR was the method, and the copy in TCRdb shows in-frame clones only, minus some. Found here are about 78,000 clones, approximately 80% of them singletons; the top ten hold over 5.5%. This clone has only a few counts. Material for sequencing was peripheral blood. The sequence was obtained from a man aged 55 to 70 with active or convalescent COVID-19. The rearrangement uses TRBV19 and TRBJ1-1; D not resolved. CDR3 sequence (DNA): TGTGCCAGTAGTATTCGCCCCTACGTATCCGGCCGTGGCACAGACACTGAAGCTTTCTTT. Translation gives CASSIRPYVSGRGTDTEAFF. The full variable domain, rest sourced from reference TRBV19 and TRBJ1-1, is DGGITQSPKYLFRKEGQNVTLSCEQNLNHDAMYWYRQDPGQGLRLIYYSQIVNDFQKGDIAEGYSVSREKKESFPLTVTSAQKNPTAFYLCASSIRPYVSGRGTDTEAFFGQGTRLTVV.